This TCR beta chain emerged from a study of blood T cells in healthy people across ages (dated by TCRdb to about 2015). Study-wide context: In model experiments, template switching captured about one uniquely barcoded TCR beta cDNA molecule for every two T cells. Using deep sequencing normalized with unique cDNA molecular identifiers, the study measured how TCR beta repertoire diversity changes with age. The donors were divided into four age groups: young (average around 17 years), middle-aged (over 35), aged (about 60) and long-lived (roughly 86). To avoid experimental bias, donors of different ages were spread randomly across the sequencing lanes. Two additional independent replicas of 1 million unique cDNA reads from the same blood draw were analyzed for two donors (one aged 18 to 30 and one aged 80 or older).

Points the paper makes about the study in general: Estimates of total diversity based on one million sequenced T cells were considered lower bounds and underestimates. Because donor CMV infection status was unknown, age-related changes in expanded clonotypes were potentially confounded. As age increased, observed TCR beta diversity per million T cells dropped in a roughly linear way, and a significant reduction was already evident by age about 36. There was a strong correlation between observed TCR beta diversity and the percentage of naive T cells measured by flow cytometry. Compared with the aged group, more naive CD4+ T cells, fewer expanded clones and increased TCR diversity were shown by the long-lived group, suggesting age selection. Since profiling was done on bulk unsorted PBMCs, naive and antigen-experienced compartments could not be conclusively compared.

In regard to this clonotype: Which antigen it targets is not known. Base qualities are not provided; no much larger clone lies one nucleotide away.

Systemically healthy Caucasian individuals from Russia, about 38 in total and aged about 6 to 95 years, were included as donors. Each donor gave 8.5 to 10 milliliters of peripheral blood, collected into EDTA-treated Vacutainer tubes. Ficoll-Paque density-gradient centrifugation was used to isolate PBMCs, with at least 6.5 million per sample. Total RNA, at least 5 micrograms per sample, was extracted from PBMCs with Trizol reagent. Naive CD45RAhigh/CD27high T cell percentages were measured by flow cytometry on a PBMC aliquot from every donor. The library relied on 5' RACE. This sample was sequenced with an Illumina HiSeq 2500. A second PCR of roughly 6 to 11 cycles was run with a J-beta primer mix and a sample-barcoded 5' primer. A unique molecular identifier was introduced onto each TCR beta cDNA molecule by a template-switch 5' adaptor carrying 12 random nucleotides. At least 2.5 million CDR3-containing paired-end reads were obtained from each sample. The Mint cDNA synthesis kit, primed by a TRBC-specific oligonucleotide, was used to synthesize first-strand cDNA from all RNA. Following uracil-DNA glycosylase treatment, all cDNA underwent a first 18-cycle PCR with the universal primers M1SS and BC2_uni_R. In the paper's pipeline: Each sample was normalized by randomly selecting 1 million high-quality reads, each carrying a distinct molecular identifier. Reads sharing molecular identifiers were discarded rather than binned into consensus sequences. CDR3 identification, clonotype clustering and error correction used MiTCR with a Q25 quality threshold and the strictest error-elimination algorithm. Lower-bound total TCR beta diversity was estimated with a nonparametric unseen species model using Euler transformation. TCRdb passed the public sequencing reads through fastp at Q25 and MiXCR, retaining productive beta sequences. Each entry merges the rows of one CDR3 protein and shows their most common DNA and genes. The V and J calls were determined by TCRdb, not by the authors. The table for this sample lists around 710,000 distinct CDR3 sequences; roughly 43% of them were counted only once. The ten largest make up more than 20% of the sample.

The CDR3 spans 13 residues, from the cysteine through the phenylalanine. Left in the record is the CDR3 DNA by itself, 39 bases read in frame from the first base. V trim: 3 bases; J trim: 10 bases; unmatched bases: 5. Sequences SNHLY (CDR1) and FYNNEI (CDR2) are obtained from the germline V gene. The TCR comes from a woman aged 60-75 years in good health. Sequencing was performed on blood. The chain is encoded by TRBV2 joined to TRBJ1-2; 10 middle bases align to TRBD1. The DNA sequence is given as TGTGCCAGCAGTGAGACAGGGGGCATCGACTACACCTTC. The resulting protein is CASSETGGIDYTF.